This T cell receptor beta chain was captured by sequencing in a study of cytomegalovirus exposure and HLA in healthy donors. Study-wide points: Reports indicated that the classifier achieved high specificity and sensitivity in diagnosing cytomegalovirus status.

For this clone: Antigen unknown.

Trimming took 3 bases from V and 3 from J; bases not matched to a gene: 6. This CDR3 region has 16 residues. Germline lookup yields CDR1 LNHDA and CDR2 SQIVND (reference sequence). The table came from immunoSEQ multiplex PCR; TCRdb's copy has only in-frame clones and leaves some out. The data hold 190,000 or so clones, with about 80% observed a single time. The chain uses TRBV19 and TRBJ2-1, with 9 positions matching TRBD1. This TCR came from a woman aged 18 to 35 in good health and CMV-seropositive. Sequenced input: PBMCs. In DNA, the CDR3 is TGTGCCAGTAGTATGGAGGACAGGGGATTCTACAATGAGCAGTTCTTC. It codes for CASSMEDRGFYNEQFF.